A selection of T cell receptor beta chains follows, all from one sample in a study of T cell responses to AZD1222 COVID-19 vaccine. Some clones are missing from TCRdb's copy, which holds only in-frame ones; the method was immunoSEQ multiplex PCR. The table shows approximately 120,000 clones, with more than 80% occurring only once. This material consisted of peripheral blood, taken 28 days after the second AZD1222 dose. The receptors were sampled from an adult who received the AZD1222 COVID-19 vaccine. The CDR3 runs from the conserved cysteine through the conserved F or W. D genes are given only for firm matches. Part of the rows lack a size; the others show once, few, many or a class for expanded clones.

TRBD1 TRBJ1-2 TRBV19 few CASRQGANYGYTF TGTGCCAGCAGACAGGGAGCTAACTATGGCTACACCTTC
NA TRBJ1-2 TRBV25-1 NA CASSARDNYGYTF TGTGCCAGCAGTGCGCGGGATAACTATGGCTACACCTTC
TRBD2 TRBJ2-7 TRBV7-2 NA CASSFPTSGGSYEQYF TGTGCCAGCAGCTTCCCTACTAGCGGGGGTTCTTACGAGCAGTACTTC
NA TRBJ2-5 TRBV6-5 NA CASSPGGGRETQYF TGTGCCAGCAGCCCAGGGGGGGGACGGGAGACCCAGTACTTC
NA TRBJ2-3 TRBV6-6 NA CASRGPRRDTQYF TGTGCCAGCAGGGGGCCTAGGAGAGATACGCAGTATTTT
NA TRBJ2-3 TRBV30 NA CAWRVAGTDTQYF TGTGCCTGGAGGGTCGCTGGCACAGATACGCAGTATTTT
NA TRBJ1-2 TRBV6-2/TRBV6-3 NA CASSPAGVDGNYGYTF TGTGCCAGCAGTCCGGCAGGGGTAGACGGTAACTATGGCTACACCTTC
TRBD1 TRBJ1-1 TRBV19 once CASSTGTAYDLLMNTEAFF TGTGCCAGTAGTACGGGGACAGCATACGACCTACTCATGAACACTGAAGCTTTCTTT
NA TRBJ2-1 TRBV3-1/TRBV3-2 NA CASSQVGNGREQFF TGTGCCAGCAGCCAAGTTGGCAATGGTAGGGAGCAGTTCTTC
TRBD1 TRBJ2-7 TRBV5-1 few CASSLTSGTGVPEQYF TGCGCCAGCAGCCTGACCTCCGGGACAGGGGTACCCGAGCAGTACTTC
NA TRBJ2-7 TRBV28 once CASRRALGEQYF TGTGCCAGCAGACGGGCCCTGGGTGAGCAGTACTTC
TRBD1 TRBJ2-7 TRBV5-1 NA CASSLARTGGSYEQYF TGCGCCAGCAGCTTGGCCCGGACAGGGGGCTCCTACGAGCAGTACTTC
NA TRBJ1-5 TRBV7-8 NA CASSLRGRPNQPQHF TGTGCCAGCAGCTTACGTGGACGGCCGAATCAGCCCCAGCATTTT
TRBD1 TRBJ1-2 TRBV5-1 NA CASRSLRTGGYGYTF TGCGCCAGCAGATCCCTTCGGACAGGCGGCTATGGCTACACCTTC
NA TRBJ2-3 TRBV23-1 few CASSQSTQSHGDTQYF TGCGCCAGCAGTCAATCCACCCAATCACACGGAGATACGCAGTATTTT
NA TRBJ2-5 TRBV6-2/TRBV6-3 NA CASSDSASQYF TGTGCCAGCAGCGACTCTGCGTCCCAGTACTTC
TRBD1 TRBJ1-5 TRBV7-9 NA CASSRGTGIGQPQHF TGTGCCAGCAGTCGAGGGACAGGGATCGGTCAGCCCCAGCATTTT
NA TRBJ1-4 TRBV25-1 NA CASSEGRAATNEKLFF TGTGCCAGCAGTGAGGGCAGGGCTGCAACTAATGAAAAACTGTTTTTT
NA TRBJ2-7 TRBV18 NA CASSPTTTYEQYF TGTGCCAGCTCACCAACGACCACCTACGAGCAGTACTTC
TRBD1 TRBJ1-5 TRBV4-1 NA CASSQGWGQENQPQHF TGCGCCAGCAGTCAGGGATGGGGACAGGAGAATCAGCCCCAGCATTTT